The sequence of this T cell receptor (beta chain) was determined in a study of T cell responses to AZD1222 COVID-19 vaccine. Points from the study as a whole: Increases in Spike-specific TCR breadth and depth were seen after two AZD1222 doses.

Sequencing used immunoSEQ multiplex PCR; TCRdb keeps in-frame clones, though not all of them. The sample includes more than 95,000 clones, around 94% seen only once; the top ten take approximately 3.1%. This CDR3 contains 16 residues. V lost 5 bases to trimming and J lost 3 bases, with 17 bases between them. CDR1 SGHTA and CDR2 FQGNSA come from the germline V gene. With regard to this clone: Its antigen is not identified.

The sequence was collected from an adult in good health. The genes are TRBV7-2 and TRBJ2-1, with a tentative D call TRBD1 (6 bases). The sample consisted of peripheral blood, taken on day 0 of AZD1222 vaccination. Written as DNA, the CDR3 is TGTGCCAGCAGCATTGTACAGGGAACTCTCTACAATGAGCAGTTCTTC. It specifies CASSIVQGTLYNEQFF.